Included here is one T cell receptor (beta chain) sequence, with context. Its antigen is still unknown. Two oligonucleotides, mixed equimolar, formed the beta constant-region primer covering TRBC1 and TRBC2. Via MiXCR, TCRdb re-called the UMI-ligation and nested PCR reads, giving one row per CDR3 protein. The data hold tens of thousands of distinct CDR3 sequences, with roughly 14% observed a single time. The data originate from a study of naive and memory T cell subsets. After removal of 6 bases from V and 3 bases from J, the junction contained 4 bases not matched to a gene. The CDR3 loop spans 13 amino acids. Germline assignment: CDR1 SGHTA and CDR2 FQGNSA. General study findings and limits: No ground truth validated the naive and memory repertoire findings.

Material for sequencing was central memory CD4+ T cells from blood. The sequence was obtained from a human donor in good health. The chain links TRBV7-2 to TRBJ2-7, with TRBD1 matching over 8 bases. CDR3 sequence: CASSRGQGYEQYF. DNA for the CDR3: TGTGCCAGCAGTAGAGGACAGGGCTACGAGCAGTACTTC.